This is a list of T cell receptor beta chains from one sample in a study of human T cells and chemical hapten exposure. Using its own MiXCR run on the RACE reads, TCRdb lists one record per CDR3 protein. This repertoire shows about 380,000 distinct CDR3 sequences, 5.1% found once; its top ten account for just over 2.5%. This material consisted of whole blood, taken in connection with sensitization to the hapten diphenylcyclopropenone (DPC). Source of these receptors: a woman in her fifties or sixties with alopecia areata. Some clones in this sample may be carry-over from other donors' samples. Each CDR3 is given with its conserved first and last residue. Each record gives: J gene, V gene, D gene, clone size, CDR3 protein, CDR3 DNA. The D gene is left open where the match is weak. Clone size is not always given. Where it is, it says once, few, many or a class for expanded clones.

TRBJ2-7 TRBV5-6 TRBD1 - CASSFPGQTSYEQYF TGTGCCAGCAGCTTTCCGGGACAGACCTCCTACGAGCAGTACTTC
TRBJ1-5 TRBV18 - few CASSPPSSRGNQPQHF TGTGCCAGCTCACCACCTTCCTCAAGGGGCAATCAGCCCCAGCATTTT
TRBJ2-7 TRBV12-5 - many CASAITRTRALYEQYF TGTGCTAGTGCCATAACGCGGACTCGGGCCTTGTACGAGCAGTACTTC
TRBJ1-2 TRBV13 - - CASSFGRYYYGYTF TGTGCCAGCAGCTTTGGCCGCTACTACTATGGCTACACCTTC
TRBJ2-3 TRBV27 - many CASSLLRGGTDTQYF TGTGCCAGCAGTTTATTGAGGGGTGGCACAGATACGCAGTATTTT
TRBJ2-5 TRBV6-5 - few CASRRDLGTETQYF TGTGCCAGCAGACGCGATTTAGGGACAGAGACCCAGTACTTC
TRBJ2-7 TRBV12-3/TRBV12-4 TRBD2 many CASSLAGEGDSYEQYF TGTGCCAGCAGTTTAGCGGGGGAGGGCGACTCCTACGAGCAGTACTTC
TRBJ1-5 TRBV7-9 - many CASSFFDQPQHF TGTGCCAGCAGTTTCTTCGATCAGCCCCAGCATTTT
TRBJ2-3 TRBV3-1 - many CASSQLSTDTQYF TGTGCCAGCAGCCAGTTAAGCACAGATACGCAGTATTTT
TRBJ1-2 TRBV2 - few CASGDNYGYTF TGTGCCAGCGGGGACAACTATGGCTACACCTTC
TRBJ1-2 TRBV29-1 - many CSVDQQGYGYTF TGCAGCGTTGATCAACAGGGCTATGGCTACACCTTC
TRBJ2-1 TRBV4-2 TRBD2 few CASSQVQREGLKEEQFF TGTGCCAGCAGCCAGGTACAGCGGGAGGGGCTCAAGGAGGAGCAGTTCTTC
TRBJ2-1 TRBV12-3/TRBV12-4 TRBD2 - CASRHTSGSSYNEQFF TGTGCCAGCAGGCATACTAGCGGGAGCTCCTACAATGAGCAGTTCTTC
TRBJ1-1 TRBV29-1 - many CSAEPQQGTEAFF TGCAGCGCCGAGCCCCAACAGGGTACTGAAGCTTTCTTT
TRBJ2-1 TRBV7-8 - - CASSLGVDEQFF TGTGCCAGCAGCTTGGGGGTAGATGAGCAGTTCTTC
TRBJ1-2 TRBV29-1 TRBD1 many CSVGAATTGGAGYTF TGCAGCGTTGGGGCAGCGACAACAGGGGGCGCAGGCTACACCTTC
TRBJ1-1 TRBV5-1 TRBD1 - CASSSSPGQGLNTEAFF TGCGCCAGCAGCTCGAGCCCGGGACAGGGGTTGAACACTGAAGCTTTCTTT
TRBJ1-1 TRBV6-1 TRBD1 - CASSEGGQGKAFF TGTGCCAGCAGTGAAGGAGGACAGGGCAAGGCTTTCTTT
TRBJ2-7 TRBV10-3 TRBD2 - CAIQGGSGAPYEQYF TGTGCCATCCAAGGCGGGAGTGGAGCCCCCTACGAGCAGTACTTC
TRBJ2-1 TRBV3-1 TRBD2 few CASSQDRLAGGEQFF TGTGCCAGCAGCCAAGATCGACTAGCGGGAGGTGAGCAGTTCTTC
TRBJ1-2 TRBV13 TRBD1 many CASSSSLQGAGYGYTF TGTGCCAGCAGCTCCAGTTTGCAGGGGGCCGGCTATGGCTACACCTTC
TRBJ2-3 TRBV18 - few CASSRGRPHTDTQYF TGTGCCAGCTCACGGGGGCGCCCCCACACAGATACGCAGTATTTT
TRBJ2-2 TRBV30 TRBD2 many CAWNGGRADTGELFF TGTGCCTGGAATGGCGGGAGGGCGGACACCGGGGAGCTGTTTTTT
TRBJ1-1 TRBV7-9 TRBD1 many CASSSQGAQNTEAFF TGTGCCAGCAGCTCCCAGGGGGCGCAGAACACTGAAGCTTTCTTT
TRBJ2-2 TRBV29-1 TRBD1 many CSVGTGNTGELFF TGCAGCGTTGGGACAGGGAACACCGGGGAGCTGTTTTTT
TRBJ1-1 TRBV10-3 - - CAISERGTEAFF TGTGCCATCAGTGAAAGGGGCACTGAAGCTTTCTTT
TRBJ1-6 TRBV27 - few CASALPGSPLHF TGTGCCAGCGCCTTGCCAGGATCACCCCTCCACTTT